The next 3 T cell receptor beta chains were all read from a single sample in a study of blood T cells in healthy people across ages. Primed by a sample-barcoded 5' primer and a J-beta primer mix, a second PCR proceeded for 7 to 11 cycles. TCRdb passed the 5' RACE reads through MiXCR, listing each CDR3 protein once. The sample consists of about 1.1 million distinct CDR3 sequences, 35% to 40% of them appearing once. The sample taken for sequencing was blood. These receptors all stem from a young man in good health.

This clonotype was counted only a few times. The CDR3 loop is CASSLPGRVTDTQYF. CDR3 DNA: TGTGCCAGCAGTTTACCCGGGAGGGTCACAGATACGCAGTATTTT. The chain has TRBV28 and TRBJ2-3; 8 nucleotides line up with TRBD2. Per germline, CDR1 MDHEN and CDR2 SYDVKM. The CDR3 loop spans 15 amino acids. Unmatched junction bases numbered 3, after V lost 2 bases and J lost 2 bases.

V is TRBV20-1 and J is TRBJ1-2, with TRBD1 as a possible D gene (6 bases). This CDR3 has 15 amino acids. With 2 bases removed from V and 2 bases from J, the gap between germline ends came to 15 bases. Germline V gene lookup returns CDR1 DFQATT and CDR2 SNEGSKA (reference sequence). The CDR3 DNA is TGCAGTGCTAGACGGAGACCGGGACAAAACTATGGCTACACCTTC. It specifies CSARRRPGQNYGYTF.

This clonotype turned up a few times. The CDR3 DNA reads TGTGCCAGCAGCCACGGGGAAGGGAGCAATCAGCCCCAGCATTTT. Amino acids: CASSHGEGSNQPQHF. V is TRBV4-2 and J is TRBJ1-5; D is uncertain. V was trimmed by 3 bases and J by 1 base, leaving 10 bases between them. The CDR3 has 15 residues. Germline CDR1 and CDR2: LGHNA and YNFKEQ.